Listed below are T cell receptor beta chains from one sample, sequenced in a study of T cell responses to AZD1222 COVID-19 vaccine. Repertoires were generated with immunoSEQ multiplex PCR, while TCRdb's copy carries only in-frame clones and drops some. The repertoire holds about 180,000 clones, with approximately 86% as singletons. The sample in question was peripheral blood, obtained on day 0 of AZD1222 vaccination. The receptors were sampled from an adult in good health. The CDR3 runs from the conserved cysteine through the conserved F or W. Fields, in order: V gene, CDR3 length, clone size, D gene, J gene, CDR3 DNA, CDR3 protein. The D gene is left open where the match is weak. The size entry is marked missing in some rows and otherwise reads once, few, many or a size class.

V gene: TRBV5-1
CDR3 length: 13
clone size: .
D gene: .
J gene: TRBJ1-6
CDR3 DNA: TGCGCCACCGGCGAGGGCGTAAATTCACCCCTCCACTTT
CDR3 protein: CATGEGVNSPLHF

V gene: TRBV18
CDR3 length: 15
clone size: .
D gene: TRBD1
J gene: TRBJ2-7
CDR3 DNA: TGTGCCAGCTCCCCTCGGACAGGGGACCCATACGAGCAGTACTTC
CDR3 protein: CASSPRTGDPYEQYF

V gene: TRBV28
CDR3 length: 13
clone size: .
D gene: TRBD1
J gene: TRBJ2-2
CDR3 DNA: TGTGCCAGCCGACAGGGGCCTCGGGGGGAGCTGTTTTTT
CDR3 protein: CASRQGPRGELFF

V gene: TRBV29-1
CDR3 length: 13
clone size: .
D gene: .
J gene: TRBJ1-6
CDR3 DNA: TGCAGCGTTGAACGGGGGGCGATGTACACCCTCCACTTT
CDR3 protein: CSVERGAMYTLHF

V gene: TRBV28
CDR3 length: 15
clone size: .
D gene: TRBD1
J gene: TRBJ1-6
CDR3 DNA: TGTGCCAGCAGTTTGGGGGACAGGGGGAGGACACCCCTCCACTTT
CDR3 protein: CASSLGDRGRTPLHF

V gene: TRBV3-1/TRBV3-2
CDR3 length: 16
clone size: few
D gene: .
J gene: TRBJ1-6
CDR3 DNA: TGTGCCAGCAGCCCAACAGGGTGGTCGGGTACTTCACCCCTCCACTTT
CDR3 protein: CASSPTGWSGTSPLHF

V gene: TRBV5-4
CDR3 length: 15
clone size: .
D gene: .
J gene: TRBJ2-3
CDR3 DNA: TGTGCCAGCAGCTTGGACGAGGGGCTGAGAGATACGCAGTATTTT
CDR3 protein: CASSLDEGLRDTQYF

V gene: TRBV5-1
CDR3 length: 18
clone size: .
D gene: TRBD1
J gene: TRBJ1-2
CDR3 DNA: TGCGCCAGCAGCTTGAGTGGACAGGGGGCTTCTCTTGCCTATGGCTACACCTTC
CDR3 protein: CASSLSGQGASLAYGYTF

V gene: TRBV3-1/TRBV3-2
CDR3 length: 12
clone size: .
D gene: .
J gene: TRBJ2-7
CDR3 DNA: TGTGCCAGCAGCCCGGAGCCGGGCGAGCAGTACTTC
CDR3 protein: CASSPEPGEQYF

V gene: TRBV30
CDR3 length: 14
clone size: .
D gene: TRBD2
J gene: TRBJ2-5
CDR3 DNA: TGTGCCTGGAGTGTGGGCGGGGGGAAAGAGACCCAGTACTTC
CDR3 protein: CAWSVGGGKETQYF

V gene: TRBV29-1
CDR3 length: 12
clone size: .
D gene: .
J gene: TRBJ1-5
CDR3 DNA: TGCAGCGTTGGAGGGGGGAATCAGCCCCAGCATTTT
CDR3 protein: CSVGGGNQPQHF

V gene: TRBV3-1/TRBV3-2
CDR3 length: 13
clone size: .
D gene: .
J gene: TRBJ1-1
CDR3 DNA: TGTGCCAGCAGCCAAGGGCAGGGGCTTGAAGCTTTCTTT
CDR3 protein: CASSQGQGLEAFF

V gene: TRBV2
CDR3 length: 12
clone size: .
D gene: .
J gene: TRBJ1-5
CDR3 DNA: TGTGCCAGCAGTGAGGGGGTCCAGCCCCAGCATTTT
CDR3 protein: CASSEGVQPQHF

V gene: TRBV5-4
CDR3 length: 12
clone size: .
D gene: .
J gene: TRBJ2-5
CDR3 DNA: TGTGCCAGCACTACTTTCGGAGAGACCCAGTACTTC
CDR3 protein: CASTTFGETQYF

V gene: TRBV27
CDR3 length: 14
clone size: once
D gene: .
J gene: TRBJ2-1
CDR3 DNA: TGTGCCAGCAGTCTTACGTCACTAGTGAGTGAGCAGTTCTTC
CDR3 protein: CASSLTSLVSEQFF

V gene: TRBV15
CDR3 length: 16
clone size: few
D gene: .
J gene: TRBJ1-5
CDR3 DNA: TGTGCCACCAGCAGAGGTGCACTCCGGGGCAATCAGCCCCAGCATTTT
CDR3 protein: CATSRGALRGNQPQHF

V gene: TRBV28
CDR3 length: 15
clone size: .
D gene: .
J gene: TRBJ2-4
CDR3 DNA: TGTGCCAGCAGTTGGGGGGGGCTGGCCAAAAACATTCAGTACTTC
CDR3 protein: CASSWGGLAKNIQYF

V gene: TRBV5-1
CDR3 length: 16
clone size: .
D gene: TRBD1
J gene: TRBJ2-1
CDR3 DNA: TGCGCCAGCAGCTTCACCGGGACAGAACTCTTCAATGAGCAGTTCTTC
CDR3 protein: CASSFTGTELFNEQFF

V gene: TRBV19
CDR3 length: 15
clone size: few
D gene: TRBD1
J gene: TRBJ2-1
CDR3 DNA: TGTGCCAGTAGTCCGGACAGGAGCTCCTACAATGAGCAGTTCTTC
CDR3 protein: CASSPDRSSYNEQFF

V gene: TRBV25-1
CDR3 length: 16
clone size: .
D gene: TRBD1
J gene: TRBJ2-7
CDR3 DNA: TGTGCCAGCAGCCCTGATTTGGGACAGGGTCCGCTAGAGCAGTACTTC
CDR3 protein: CASSPDLGQGPLEQYF

V gene: TRBV7-7
CDR3 length: 13
clone size: .
D gene: .
J gene: TRBJ2-1
CDR3 DNA: TGTGCCAGCAGCTTAGCGACCGGATATGAGCAGTTCTTC
CDR3 protein: CASSLATGYEQFF

V gene: TRBV19
CDR3 length: 14
clone size: .
D gene: .
J gene: TRBJ2-7
CDR3 DNA: TGTGCCAGTAGTGAGTGGGGGGCGCATTACGAGCAGTACTTC
CDR3 protein: CASSEWGAHYEQYF

V gene: TRBV5-4
CDR3 length: 15
clone size: .
D gene: TRBD1
J gene: TRBJ1-2
CDR3 DNA: TGTGCCAGCAGCGGAACAGGGGGAGCCTCCAATGGCTACACCTTC
CDR3 protein: CASSGTGGASNGYTF

V gene: TRBV6-4
CDR3 length: 14
clone size: medium-sized
D gene: .
J gene: TRBJ2-2
CDR3 DNA: TGTGCCAGCAGTGACTCTGGGGGGTCCGGGGAGCTGTTTTTT
CDR3 protein: CASSDSGGSGELFF

V gene: TRBV11-2
CDR3 length: 13
clone size: .
D gene: .
J gene: TRBJ2-1
CDR3 DNA: TGTGCCAGCAGCTTTATGACCTACAATGAGCAGTTCTTC
CDR3 protein: CASSFMTYNEQFF

V gene: TRBV10-3
CDR3 length: 18
clone size: .
D gene: .
J gene: TRBJ1-6
CDR3 DNA: TGTGCCATCAGTGTCACTATACTACAGGGACCGGGTAATTCACCCCTCCACTTT
CDR3 protein: CAISVTILQGPGNSPLHF

V gene: TRBV2
CDR3 length: 13
clone size: .
D gene: .
J gene: TRBJ2-2
CDR3 DNA: TGTGCCAGCGGGGAGACTAGCACCGGGGAGCTGTTTTTT
CDR3 protein: CASGETSTGELFF

V gene: TRBV2
CDR3 length: 16
clone size: .
D gene: .
J gene: TRBJ2-1
CDR3 DNA: TGTGCCAGCAGAATTGCGGGGGCCAACCCAAACAATGAGCAGTTCTTC
CDR3 protein: CASRIAGANPNNEQFF

V gene: TRBV30
CDR3 length: 13
clone size: .
D gene: .
J gene: TRBJ1-5
CDR3 DNA: TGTGCCTGGAGCCCAGGGAGCAATCAGCCCCAGCATTTT
CDR3 protein: CAWSPGSNQPQHF

V gene: TRBV6-5
CDR3 length: 13
clone size: .
D gene: .
J gene: TRBJ1-2
CDR3 DNA: TGTGCCAGCAGTCCACAGTTCCACTATGGCTACACCTTC
CDR3 protein: CASSPQFHYGYTF

V gene: TRBV11-2
CDR3 length: 14
clone size: once
D gene: .
J gene: TRBJ1-2
CDR3 DNA: TGTGCCAGCAGCCAATTCGGGACACACTATGGCTACACCTTC
CDR3 protein: CASSQFGTHYGYTF

V gene: TRBV10-1
CDR3 length: 11
clone size: .
D gene: .
J gene: TRBJ1-5
CDR3 DNA: TGCGCCAGCTCACGGAATCAGCCCCAGCATTTT
CDR3 protein: CASSRNQPQHF

V gene: TRBV28
CDR3 length: 17
clone size: .
D gene: TRBD2
J gene: TRBJ2-3
CDR3 DNA: TGTGCCAGCAGTTTATGCGTAACTAGCGGGGTATGCGATACGCAGTATTTT
CDR3 protein: CASSLCVTSGVCDTQYF

V gene: TRBV6-1
CDR3 length: 14
clone size: .
D gene: .
J gene: TRBJ2-7
CDR3 DNA: TGTGCCAGCAGTGAATTCCCAGGCTCCTACGAGCAGTACTTC
CDR3 protein: CASSEFPGSYEQYF

V gene: TRBV19
CDR3 length: 14
clone size: .
D gene: TRBD2
J gene: TRBJ2-1
CDR3 DNA: TGTGCCAGTATGAGGACTAGCGTCGACAATGAGCAGTTCTTC
CDR3 protein: CASMRTSVDNEQFF

V gene: TRBV6-5
CDR3 length: 15
clone size: .
D gene: TRBD2
J gene: TRBJ2-1
CDR3 DNA: TGTGCCAGCAGATCCCTAGCGGTTCACTACAATGAGCAGTTCTTC
CDR3 protein: CASRSLAVHYNEQFF

V gene: TRBV5-1
CDR3 length: 15
clone size: .
D gene: TRBD1
J gene: TRBJ1-2
CDR3 DNA: TGCGCCAGCAGCATGGGACAGGGAGCTCCCTATGGCTACACCTTC
CDR3 protein: CASSMGQGAPYGYTF

V gene: TRBV4-3
CDR3 length: 15
clone size: few
D gene: .
J gene: TRBJ1-1
CDR3 DNA: TGCGCCAGCAGCCAAGATCTTGCCCGGAGCACTGAAGCTTTCTTT
CDR3 protein: CASSQDLARSTEAFF

V gene: TRBV5-6
CDR3 length: 12
clone size: .
D gene: .
J gene: TRBJ2-1
CDR3 DNA: TGTGCCAGCAGCCTCACGAGGAATGAGCAGTTCTTC
CDR3 protein: CASSLTRNEQFF